This T cell receptor (beta chain) originates from a study of spatial heterogeneity in lung cancer. For the study at large: Compared with alpha-chain sequences, beta-chain sequences were consistently detected in greater numbers. Overall study results and limits: Within tumors, counts of expanded alpha and beta TCRs tracked tumor mutation counts. Expanded TCR counts, ubiquitous and regional, correlated respectively with ubiquitous and regional nonsynonymous mutation counts.

V was cut by 0 bases and J by 5 bases, with 16 bases left in between. From germline, CDR1 is LGHNA and CDR2 YSLEER. This CDR3 has 16 amino acids. Indicated time point: sample taken at primary tumor resection. The cohort: around 77 early-stage, untreated non-small cell lung cancer patients. Every molecule of TCR cDNA had its own unique molecular identifier. TCRdb recomputed calls from the 5' RACE reads with MiXCR, one row per CDR3 protein. The top ten hold around 25% of the sample, which has around 13,000 distinct CDR3 sequences, approximately 4.6% seen once. This clonotype occurred many times. What it binds is not known.

The chain has TRBV4-3 and TRBJ1-2; D not certain. This TCR was sampled from a male donor with early-stage non-small cell lung cancer. Specimen: lung tumor tissue, collected at surgery. The CDR3 loop reads CASSQEWFGKGYGYTF. CDR3 DNA: TGCGCCAGCAGCCAAGAATGGTTCGGAAAAGGTTATGGCTACACCTTC.